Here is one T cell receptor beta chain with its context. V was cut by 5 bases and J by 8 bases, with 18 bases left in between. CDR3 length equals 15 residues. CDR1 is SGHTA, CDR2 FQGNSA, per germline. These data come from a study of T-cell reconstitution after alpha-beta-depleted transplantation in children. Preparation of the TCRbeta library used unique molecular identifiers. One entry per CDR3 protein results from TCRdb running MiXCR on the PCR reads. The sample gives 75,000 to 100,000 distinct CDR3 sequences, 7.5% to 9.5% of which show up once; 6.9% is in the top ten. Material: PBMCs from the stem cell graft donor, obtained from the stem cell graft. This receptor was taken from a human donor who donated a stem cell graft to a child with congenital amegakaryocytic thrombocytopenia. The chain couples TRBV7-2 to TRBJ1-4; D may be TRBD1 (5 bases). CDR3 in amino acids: CASSPALGVEEKLFF. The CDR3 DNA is TGTGCCAGCAGCCCCGCCTTGGGGGTGGAAGAAAAACTGTTTTTT.